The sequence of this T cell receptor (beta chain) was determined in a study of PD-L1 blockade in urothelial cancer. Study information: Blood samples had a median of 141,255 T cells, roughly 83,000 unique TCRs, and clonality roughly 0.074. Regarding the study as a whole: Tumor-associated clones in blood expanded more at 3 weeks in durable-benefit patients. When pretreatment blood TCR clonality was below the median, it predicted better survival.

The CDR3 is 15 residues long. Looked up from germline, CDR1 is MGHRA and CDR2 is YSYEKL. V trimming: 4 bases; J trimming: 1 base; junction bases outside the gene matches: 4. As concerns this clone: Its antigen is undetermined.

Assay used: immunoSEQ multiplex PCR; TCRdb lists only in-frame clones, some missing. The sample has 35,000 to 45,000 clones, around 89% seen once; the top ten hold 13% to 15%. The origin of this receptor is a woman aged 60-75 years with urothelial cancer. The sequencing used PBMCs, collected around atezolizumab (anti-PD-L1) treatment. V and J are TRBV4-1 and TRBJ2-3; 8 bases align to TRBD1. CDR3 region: CASSPGTGRTDTQYF. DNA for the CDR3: TGCGCCAGCAGCCCGGGGACAGGTCGCACAGATACGCAGTATTTT.